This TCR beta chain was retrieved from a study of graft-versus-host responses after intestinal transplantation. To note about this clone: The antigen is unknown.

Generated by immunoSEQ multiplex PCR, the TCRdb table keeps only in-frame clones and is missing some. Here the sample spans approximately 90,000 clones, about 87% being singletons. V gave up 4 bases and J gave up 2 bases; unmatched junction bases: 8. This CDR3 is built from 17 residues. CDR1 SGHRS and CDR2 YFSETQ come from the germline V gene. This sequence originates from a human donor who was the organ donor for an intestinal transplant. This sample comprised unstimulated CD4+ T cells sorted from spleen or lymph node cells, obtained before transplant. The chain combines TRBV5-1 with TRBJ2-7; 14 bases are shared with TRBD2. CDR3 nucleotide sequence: TGCGCCAGCAGCCCCGGACTAGCGGGGGGACCTCCCTACGAGCAGTACTTC. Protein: CASSPGLAGGPPYEQYF.